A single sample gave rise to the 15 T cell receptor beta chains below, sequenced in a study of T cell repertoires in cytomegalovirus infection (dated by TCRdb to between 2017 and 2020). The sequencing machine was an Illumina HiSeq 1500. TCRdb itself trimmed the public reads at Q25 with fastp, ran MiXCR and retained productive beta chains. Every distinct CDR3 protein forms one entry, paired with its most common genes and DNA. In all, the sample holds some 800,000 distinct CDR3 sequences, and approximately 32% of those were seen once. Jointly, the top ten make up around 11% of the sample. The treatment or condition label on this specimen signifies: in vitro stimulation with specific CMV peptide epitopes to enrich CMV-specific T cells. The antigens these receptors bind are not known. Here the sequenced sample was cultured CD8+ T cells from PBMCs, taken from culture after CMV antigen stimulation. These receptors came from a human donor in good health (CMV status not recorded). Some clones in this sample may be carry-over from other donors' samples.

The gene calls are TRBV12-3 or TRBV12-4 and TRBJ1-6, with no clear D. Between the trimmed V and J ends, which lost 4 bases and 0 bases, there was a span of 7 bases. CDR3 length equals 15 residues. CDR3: CASSYDISYNSPLHF. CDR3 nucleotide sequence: TGTGCCAGCAGTTATGACATCTCCTATAATTCACCCCTCCACTTT.

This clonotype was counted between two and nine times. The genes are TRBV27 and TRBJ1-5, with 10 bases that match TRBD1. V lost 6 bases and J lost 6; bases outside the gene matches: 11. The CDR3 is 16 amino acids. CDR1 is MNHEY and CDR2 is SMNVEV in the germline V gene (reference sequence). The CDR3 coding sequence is TGTGCCAGCAGCGGGCCCCGGGACAGGGGAGGTCAGCCCCAGCATTTT. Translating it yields CASSGPRDRGGQPQHF.

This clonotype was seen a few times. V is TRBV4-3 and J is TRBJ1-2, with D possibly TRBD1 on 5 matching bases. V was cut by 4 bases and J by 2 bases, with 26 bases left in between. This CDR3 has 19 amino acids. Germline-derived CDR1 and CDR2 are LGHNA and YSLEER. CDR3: CASSPEKGLAGRVNYGYTF. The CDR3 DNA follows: TGCGCCAGCAGCCCCGAAAAGGGACTGGCAGGAAGAGTCAACTATGGCTACACCTTC.

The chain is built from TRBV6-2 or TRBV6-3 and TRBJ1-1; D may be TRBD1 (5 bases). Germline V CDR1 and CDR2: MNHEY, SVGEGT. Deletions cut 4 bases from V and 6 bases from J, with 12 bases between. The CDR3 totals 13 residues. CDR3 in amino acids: CASSSRQPAEAFF. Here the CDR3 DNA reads TGTGCCAGCAGTTCGCGACAGCCCGCTGAAGCTTTCTTT.

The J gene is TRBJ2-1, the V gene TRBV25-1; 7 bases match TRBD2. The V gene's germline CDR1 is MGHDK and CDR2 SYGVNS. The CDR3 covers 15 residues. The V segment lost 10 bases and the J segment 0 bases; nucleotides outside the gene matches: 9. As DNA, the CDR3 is TGTGCCACACTCAGAGCGGGGAGCTCCTACAATGAGCAGTTCTTC. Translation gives CATLRAGSSYNEQFF.

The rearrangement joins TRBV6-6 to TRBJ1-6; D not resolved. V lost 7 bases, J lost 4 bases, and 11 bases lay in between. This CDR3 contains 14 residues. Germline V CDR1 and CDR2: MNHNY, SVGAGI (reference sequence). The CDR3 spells CASKIEGYNSPLHF. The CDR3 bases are TGTGCCAGCAAGATAGAAGGGTATAATTCACCCCTCCACTTT.

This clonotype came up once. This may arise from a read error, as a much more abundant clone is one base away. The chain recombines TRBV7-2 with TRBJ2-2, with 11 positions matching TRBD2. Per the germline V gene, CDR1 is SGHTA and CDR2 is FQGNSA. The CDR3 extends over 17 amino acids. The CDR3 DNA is TGTGCCGGCAGCTTAAGGCGACTAGCGGGGCTTGGCGGGGAGCTGTTTTTT. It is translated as CAGSLRRLAGLGGELFF. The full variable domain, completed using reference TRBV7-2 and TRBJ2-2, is GAGVSQSPSNKVTEKGKDVELRCDPISGHTALYWYRQSLGQGLEFLIYFQGNSAPDKSGLPSDRFSAERTGGSVSTLTIQRTQQEDSAVYLCAGSLRRLAGLGGELFFGEGSRLTVL.

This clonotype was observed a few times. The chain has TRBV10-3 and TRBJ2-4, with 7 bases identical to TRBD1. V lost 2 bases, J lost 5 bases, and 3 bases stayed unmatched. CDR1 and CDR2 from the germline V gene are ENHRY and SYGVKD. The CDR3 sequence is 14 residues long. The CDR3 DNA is TGTGCCATCAGTGAGGGGACAGCTGAAAACATTCAGTACTTC. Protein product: CAISEGTAENIQYF.

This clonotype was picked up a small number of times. The DNA for the CDR3 is TGTGCCAGCAGACAAGACGCGGGACAGAATAACTATGGCTACACCTTC. The encoded protein is CASRQDAGQNNYGYTF. The chain links TRBV13 to TRBJ1-2, with 7 bases aligning to TRBD1. V shed 6 bases, J shed 1 base, and the junction held 11 bases outside the gene matches. This CDR3 spans 16 amino acids. Germline CDR1 is PRHDT and CDR2 is FYEKMQ (reference sequence).

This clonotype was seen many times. CDR3 amino acids: CASSYSRRGNTEAFF. The CDR3, as DNA: TGTGCCAGCAGTTACTCGAGGCGTGGGAACACTGAAGCTTTCTTT. The gene calls are TRBV6-5 and TRBJ1-1; D ambiguous. This CDR3 region has 15 residues. Germline assignment: CDR1 MNHEY and CDR2 SVGAGI. V dropped 0 bases and J dropped 1 base, with 9 bases sitting between them.

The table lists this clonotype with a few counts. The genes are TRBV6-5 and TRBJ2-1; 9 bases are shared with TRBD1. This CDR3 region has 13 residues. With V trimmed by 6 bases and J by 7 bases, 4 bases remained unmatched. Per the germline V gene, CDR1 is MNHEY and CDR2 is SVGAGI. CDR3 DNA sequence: TGTGCCAGCAGCAGACAGGGGGAAAATGAGCAGTTCTTC. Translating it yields CASSRQGENEQFF.

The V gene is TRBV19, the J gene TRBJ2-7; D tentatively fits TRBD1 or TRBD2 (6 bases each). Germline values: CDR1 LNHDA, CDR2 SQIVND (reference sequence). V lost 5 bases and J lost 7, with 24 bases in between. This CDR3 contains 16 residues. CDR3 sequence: CASSPTGGHQTKEQYF. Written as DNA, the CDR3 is TGTGCCAGTAGTCCAACCGGGGGCCACCAGACGAAAGAGCAGTACTTC. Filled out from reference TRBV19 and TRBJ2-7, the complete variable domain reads DGGITQSPKYLFRKEGQNVTLSCEQNLNHDAMYWYRQDPGQGLRLIYYSQIVNDFQKGDIAEGYSVSREKKESFPLTVTSAQKNPTAFYLCASSPTGGHQTKEQYFGPGTRLTVT.

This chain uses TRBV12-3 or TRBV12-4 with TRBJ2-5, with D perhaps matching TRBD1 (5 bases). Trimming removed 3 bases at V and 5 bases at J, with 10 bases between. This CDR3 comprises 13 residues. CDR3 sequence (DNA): TGTGCCAGCAGTTTCATCAGGGTCGAGACCCAGTACTTC. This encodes CASSFIRVETQYF.

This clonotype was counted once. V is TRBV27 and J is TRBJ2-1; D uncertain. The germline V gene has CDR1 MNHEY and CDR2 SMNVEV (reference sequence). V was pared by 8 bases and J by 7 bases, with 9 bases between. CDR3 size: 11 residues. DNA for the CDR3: TGTGCCAGCGCAGAAGGAAATGAGCAGTTCTTC. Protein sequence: CASAEGNEQFF.

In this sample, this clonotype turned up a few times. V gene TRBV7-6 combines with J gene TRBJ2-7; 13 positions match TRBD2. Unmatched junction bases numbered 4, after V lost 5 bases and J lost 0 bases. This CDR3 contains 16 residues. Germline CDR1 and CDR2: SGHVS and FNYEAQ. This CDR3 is CASSGRLAGGSYEQYF. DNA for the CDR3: TGTGCCAGCAGCGGTAGACTAGCGGGGGGCTCCTACGAGCAGTACTTC.